This TCR beta chain was found in a study of blood T cell repertoires in COVID-19. The age range of participants was about 18 to 90 years, with residence in under 25 US areas. Participants' reported clinical history set cohort assignment. Sequenced by immunoSEQ multiplex PCR; TCRdb stores in-frame clones only, minus some. Among 400,000 to 450,000 clones listed, 90% were seen once. CDR1 is SQVTM, CDR2 ANQGSEA, per germline. V was trimmed by 4 bases and J by 1 base, leaving 7 bases between them. The CDR3 covers 12 residues. This clone was recorded a few times. The sequenced sample was PBMCs or T cells enriched from blood (not recorded which). The TCR comes from a man aged 18 to 30 who had recovered from COVID-19. The chain carries TRBV29-1 and TRBJ1-1, with D unresolved. This CDR3 reads CSVVDTNTEAFF. The DNA for the CDR3 is TGCAGCGTTGTTGACACGAACACTGAAGCTTTCTTT.